Each of the 20 T cell receptor beta chains below was sequenced from the same sample in a study of glioma-infiltrating T cells. Using RNA template, CDR3s of TCR alpha and beta were amplified with iRepertoire arm-PCR. TCRdb passed the multiplex PCR reads through MiXCR, listing each CDR3 protein once. This table holds more than 100,000 distinct CDR3 sequences, around 28% found once. Sequences were obtained from glioma tissue, nonneoplastic brain tissue, or PBMCs (not recorded which). All receptors come from a human donor with low-grade glioma or glioblastoma, undergoing nonglioma brain surgery, or in good health (not recorded which).

V gene TRBV3-1 combines with J gene TRBJ1-3; D gene unclear. The CDR3 has 16 residues. Germline V gives CDR1 LGHDT, CDR2 YNNKEL (reference sequence). The germline V and J ends were trimmed by 4 bases and 4 bases, with 17 bases remaining between them. The CDR3 region is CASSPRRGLAGNTIYF. CDR3 in DNA: TGTGCCAGCAGCCCGCGGCGAGGCCTTGCAGGAAACACCATATATTTT.

In this sample, this clonotype turned up a few times. The V gene is TRBV18, the J gene TRBJ2-7, with TRBD1 as a possible D gene (6 bases). The V end lost 5 bases, the J end lost 6 bases, and 17 bases lay between the germline ends. The length of the CDR3 is 14 residues. CDR1 KGHSH and CDR2 LQKENI come from the germline V gene. CDR3 DNA: TGTGCCAGCTCATCCGGGACACCTTTGCGCGAGCAGTACTTC. It encodes CASSSGTPLREQYF.

Turning to this clonotype: A much larger clone is a single base away; this may be a read error. J is TRBJ2-7 and V is TRBV25-1; D uncertain. Germline V gene sequence: CDR1 MGHDK, CDR2 SYGVNS. The CDR3 is 12 amino acids. The V and J ends lost 5 bases and 5 bases respectively, with 10 bases between them. The CDR3 loop is CASSPQVNEQYF. The CDR3 DNA sequence: TGTGCCAGCAGTCCTCAGGTGAACGAGCAGTACTTC.

This sequence joins TRBV27 and TRBJ2-7, with unresolved D. There are 15 residues in the CDR3. Germline CDR1 is MNHEY and CDR2 is SMNVEV (reference sequence). Trimming removed 5 bases from V and 0 bases from J, with 14 bases in between. CDR3 bases: TGTGCCAGCAGTCCTATCGCCCAAAGCTCCTACGAGCAGTACTTC. Encoded protein: CASSPIAQSSYEQYF.

A note on this clonotype: Possible read error: a much larger clone is one base away. The rearrangement links TRBV6-1 to TRBJ1-2; D is perhaps TRBD1 (6 bases). The CDR3 loop spans 13 amino acids. Germline loops: CDR1 MNHNS, CDR2 SASEGT. The CDR3 spells CARSETTGYGYTF. CDR3 sequence (DNA): TGTGCCAGGAGTGAGACCACAGGGTATGGCTACACCTTC.

This clonotype was seen only once. Mismatch with germline at one junction end may stem from a read error. The chain couples TRBV28 to TRBJ1-1, with D unclear. In germline, CDR1 is MDHEN, CDR2 SYDVKM. There are 13 residues in the CDR3. The CDR3 here is CASSPRLWTEASF. The CDR3 nucleotides read TGTGCCAGCAGTCCACGTTTGTGGACTGAAGCTTCCTTT. Looking up the rest from reference TRBV28 and TRBJ1-1 gives the full variable domain: DVKVTQSSRYLVKRTGEKVFLECVQDMDHENMFWYRQDPGLGLRLIYFSYDVKMKEKGDIPEGYSVSREKKERFSLILESASTNQTSMYLCASSPRLWTEASFGQGTRLTVV.

In this sample, this clonotype turned up a few times. This rearrangement joins TRBV14 to TRBJ1-1; D is undetermined. The CDR3 is made up of 15 amino acids. Germline values: CDR1 SGHDN, CDR2 FVKESK. Deletions cut 2 bases from V and 1 base from J, with 11 bases between. CDR3: CASSQMAPKNTEAFF. CDR3 DNA sequence: TGTGCCAGCAGCCAAATGGCGCCGAAGAACACTGAAGCTTTCTTT.

This clonotype showed up many times. The chain carries TRBV2 and TRBJ1-2; tentative D call: TRBD1 (5 bases). The CDR3 is 14 amino acids. The V gene lost 7 bases and the J gene lost 2 bases, with 14 bases spanning the gap. Germline V lookup: CDR1 SNHLY, CDR2 FYNNEI. CDR3 DNA sequence: TGTGCCAGCACCGGACAAAAGGGGAACTATGGCTACACCTTC. It encodes CASTGQKGNYGYTF. The variable domain in full, with the rest retrieved from reference TRBV2 and TRBJ1-2, is EPEVTQTPSHQVTQMGQEVILRCVPISNHLYFYWYRQILGQKVEFLVSFYNNEISEKSEIFDDQFSVERPDGSNFTLKIRSTKLEDSAMYFCASTGQKGNYGYTFGSGTRLTVV.

This clonotype was recorded at least ten times. The V and J genes are TRBV6-1 and TRBJ2-5, with D perhaps TRBD2 (6 bases). Germline CDR1 and CDR2: MNHNS and SASEGT. Trimming stripped 9 bases from V and 5 bases from J, with 19 bases between. The CDR3 spans 14 residues. The DNA for the CDR3 is TGTGCCAGTCTGAGCGGGTCCGGACGGGAGACCCAGTACTTC. This codes for CASLSGSGRETQYF.

This clonotype occurred many times. The chain is built from TRBV7-2 and TRBJ2-3; maybe TRBD2 (6 bases). V was clipped by 4 bases and J by 8 bases, with 19 bases between them. The length of the CDR3 is 15 residues. The V gene's germline CDR1 is SGHTA and CDR2 FQGNSA. The CDR3 sequence: CASSSGGSAAGTQYF. The DNA of the CDR3 is TGTGCCAGCAGCTCCGGGGGATCCGCCGCCGGTACGCAGTATTTT. Based on the CDR3 plus reference TRBV7-2 and TRBJ2-3, the full variable domain is GAGVSQSPSNKVTEKGKDVELRCDPISGHTALYWYRQSLGQGLEFLIYFQGNSAPDKSGLPSDRFSAERTGGSVSTLTIQRTQQEDSAVYLCASSSGGSAAGTQYFGPGTRLTVL.

Comment on this clonotype: Possible read error: a much larger clone is one base away. V gene TRBV18 combines with J gene TRBJ2-3; 9 nucleotides line up with TRBD2. V dropped 6 bases and J dropped 11; count of bases not matched to a gene: 12. CDR3 size: 14 residues. Germline values: CDR1 KGHSH, CDR2 LQKENI. The CDR3 here is CASSDPGLANKQYF. For the CDR3, the DNA is TGTGCCAGCTCGGATCCGGGACTAGCAAATAAGCAGTATTTT.

The chain joins TRBV7-2 to TRBJ2-5; 8 nucleotides line up with TRBD2. J gave up 2 bases and V 5 bases, and 10 bases lay outside the gene matches. From germline, CDR1 is SGHTA and CDR2 FQGNSA. The CDR3 consists of 16 residues. The CDR3 DNA reads TGTGCCAGCAGCCTCTTCGGGGGGGGGGTACAAGAGACCCAGTACTTC. As protein: CASSLFGGGVQETQYF.

The sample holds a few counts of this clonotype. The genes are TRBV7-8 and TRBJ1-5; no firm D call. The V gene lost 2 bases and the J gene lost 1 base, with 9 bases spanning the gap. CDR1 is SGHVS, CDR2 FQNEAQ, per germline. The CDR3 runs 15 residues. DNA of the CDR3: TGTGCCAGCAGCTTATCGGGGAGGAGCAATCAGCCCCAGCATTTT. Its protein is CASSLSGRSNQPQHF.

This clonotype was detected ten times or more. The genes are TRBV6-1 and TRBJ2-5; TRBD1 matches at 9 bases. V shed 8 bases and J 4 bases; nucleotides not matched to a gene: 8. This CDR3 comprises 14 residues. Germline V CDR1 and CDR2: MNHNS, SASEGT. CDR3 coding DNA: TGTGCCAGCGGAGGGACAGGGTTAGGAGAGACCCAGTACTTC. Translating it yields CASGGTGLGETQYF.

In the case of this clonotype: A much larger clone is a single base away; this may be a read error. The chain combines TRBV3-1 with TRBJ1-2; tentative D call: TRBD1 (5 bases). Per the germline V gene, CDR1 is LGHDT and CDR2 is YNNKEL (reference sequence). The CDR3 is 14 residues long. The CDR3 here is CASSSRGVEYGYAF. The CDR3 DNA follows: TGTGCCAGCAGCTCGAGGGGCGTTGAGTACGGCTACGCCTTC.

This clonotype was recorded at least ten times. The chain is built from TRBV4-2 and TRBJ2-7; D is tentatively TRBD1 or TRBD2 (5 bases each). This CDR3 is 16 amino acids long. V was cut by 0 bases and J by 3 bases, with 15 bases left in between. The germline V gene has CDR1 LGHNA and CDR2 YNFKEQ. The CDR3 region has the DNA TGTGCCAGCAGCCAAGATTGGGGGTTTGGCCTCTACGAGCAGTACTTC. It yields the protein CASSQDWGFGLYEQYF.

J is TRBJ1-5 and V is TRBV4-2; D gene uncertain. Germline V lookup: CDR1 LGHNA, CDR2 YNFKEQ. The CDR3 contains 13 residues. Trimming removed 0 bases at V and 6 bases at J, with 6 bases between. CDR3 sequence reads: CASSQDGGQPQHF. CDR3 nucleotides: TGTGCCAGCAGCCAAGATGGAGGTCAGCCCCAGCATTTT.

The chain combines TRBV4-1 with TRBJ2-6; the D is unclear. Trimming left V 3 bases short and J 2 bases short, with 14 bases between. This CDR3 has 17 residues. Germline lookup yields CDR1 MGHRA and CDR2 YSYEKL. The DNA of the CDR3 is TGCGCCAGCAGCCAGTCAGGTGACGGCCCTGGGGCCAACGTCCTGACTTTC. Translation: CASSQSGDGPGANVLTF.

Notes on this clonotype: This is likely a read error, given that the CDR3 carries no conserved phenylalanine or tryptophan at its end. V usage is TRBV20-1 and J usage is TRBJ2-7; 9 positions agree with TRBD1. The junction had 5 bases not matched to a gene; V was cut back by 6 bases and J by 2 bases. The CDR3 runs 13 residues. CDR1 is DFQATT, CDR2 SNEGSKA, per germline (reference sequence). The CDR3 coding sequence is TGCAGTGCACCGACAGGGGGAACCTACGAGCAGTACTCC. It specifies CSAPTGGTYEQYS.

This clonotype was picked up many times. The chain links TRBV6-1 to TRBJ2-3; no definite D call. This CDR3 is 15 amino acids long. The V end lost 0 bases, the J end lost 1 base, and 8 bases lay between the germline ends. Germline CDR1 reads MNHNS; CDR2 reads SASEGT. The CDR3, as DNA: TGTGCCAGCAGTGAAGCTGATGGGCGCACAGATACGCAGTATTTT. Translating it yields CASSEADGRTDTQYF.